A single sample gave rise to the 29 T cell receptor beta chains below, sequenced in a study of T-cell memory formation after mild COVID-19. MiXCR was run by TCRdb on the 5' RACE reads, yielding one entry per CDR3 protein. In the table there are hundreds of thousands of distinct CDR3 sequences, roughly 22% of which are singletons. The sequenced sample was PBMCs or a T cell subset sorted from them (not recorded which). These receptors all stem from an adult woman who had mild COVID-19 (a few samples of this study predate the infection). Cell type and time point are not known.

The chain joins TRBV4-3 to TRBJ2-7, with a tentative D call TRBD2 (6 bases). The CDR3 spans 15 residues. Trimming stripped 6 bases from V and 4 bases from J, with 19 bases between. Germline lookup yields CDR1 LGHNA and CDR2 YSLEER. CDR3 loop: CASSTFRDSKYEQYF. The CDR3 DNA reads as TGCGCCAGCAGTACTTTTAGGGACTCCAAATACGAGCAGTACTTC.

This clonotype occurred a few times. The chain employs TRBV3-1 and TRBJ2-1; D may match TRBD1 or TRBD2 (6 bases each). The CDR3 covers 16 residues. V was cut by 3 bases and J by 3 bases, with 15 bases left in between. Per the germline V gene, CDR1 is LGHDT and CDR2 is YNNKEL (reference sequence). The CDR3 here is CASSQLGGTHYNEQFF. Here the CDR3 DNA reads TGTGCCAGCAGCCAGTTAGGGGGGACTCACTACAATGAGCAGTTCTTC.

The rearrangement uses TRBV5-5 and TRBJ1-2; D gene unclear. CDR1 SGHKS and CDR2 YYEKEE come from the germline V gene (reference sequence). The CDR3 spans 15 residues. V lost 1 base and J 4 bases, leaving 14 bases between the germline ends. For the CDR3, the DNA is TGTGCCAGCAGCTTGTATGGCAGCGACGGCTATGGCTACACCTTC. It yields the protein CASSLYGSDGYGYTF.

The chain's CDR3 is CASSRDLIRDEQFF. Written as DNA, the CDR3 is TGTGCCAGCAGCCGGGACTTAATAAGGGATGAGCAGTTCTTC. The gene calls are TRBV21-1 and TRBJ2-1; no check of the table's D call, TRBD2, against the DNA was made. TRBV21-1 is a known pseudogene. The CDR3 has 14 amino acids.

This clonotype has just a few counts. The chain joins TRBV20-1 to TRBJ2-1; TRBD2 agrees at 14 bases. Looked up from germline, CDR1 is DFQATT and CDR2 is SNEGSKA (reference sequence). The V segment lost 3 bases and the J segment 10 bases; nucleotides outside the gene matches: 8. The length of the CDR3 is 15 residues. The CDR3 sequence is CSASAGTSGSSEQFF. The CDR3 DNA reads as TGCAGTGCTAGTGCCGGGACTAGCGGGAGTAGCGAGCAGTTCTTC.

V gene TRBV7-7 combines with J gene TRBJ2-5; tentatively, D is TRBD1 (6 bases). From germline, CDR1 is SSHAT and CDR2 FNYEAQ (reference sequence). Trimming stripped 1 base from V and 2 bases from J, with 11 bases between. This CDR3 is built from 15 residues. In nucleotides, the CDR3 is TGTGCCAGCAGCTTAGTGGCCAGGGGACAAGAGACCCAGTACTTC. Protein sequence: CASSLVARGQETQYF.

This clonotype was seen a handful of times. The chain recombines TRBV12-3 or TRBV12-4 with TRBJ1-2; 7 bases map to TRBD1. Germline trimming cut 2 bases from V and 8 bases from J; bases unmatched to any gene: 5. The CDR3 has 13 residues. Here the CDR3 reads CASSLPQGHGYTF. The CDR3, as DNA: TGTGCCAGCAGTTTACCACAGGGGCACGGCTACACCTTC.

This clonotype turned up a few times. This rearrangement joins TRBV7-2 to TRBJ1-1, with D uncertain. Germline V CDR1 and CDR2: SGHTA, FQGNSA. V was trimmed by 4 bases and J by 12 bases, leaving 18 bases between them. The CDR3 totals 13 residues. CDR3 loop: CASSYRDPLGTFF. CDR3 sequence (DNA): TGTGCCAGCAGCTACCGGGATCCCCTCGGAACTTTCTTT.

In regard to this clonotype: This may be a read error, as it is one base from a much larger clone. J is TRBJ2-7 and V is TRBV7-9, with D maybe TRBD1 (6 bases). This CDR3 has 13 residues. The V and J ends lost 4 bases and 2 bases respectively, with 9 bases between them. Germline-derived CDR1 and CDR2 are SEHNR and FQNEAQ (reference sequence). CDR3 in amino acids: CASSSQGPYEQYF. The CDR3 region has the DNA TGTGCCAGCAGCTCACAGGGCCCCTACGAGCAGTACTTC. Complete variable domain (other parts from reference TRBV7-9 and TRBJ2-7): DTGVSQNPRHKITKRGQNVTFRCDPISEHNRLYWYRQTLGQGPEFLTYFQNEAQLEKSRLLSDRFSAERPKGSFSTLEIQRTEQGDSAMYLCASSSQGPYEQYFGPGTRLTVT.

This clonotype was observed a handful of times. This chain uses TRBV20-1 with TRBJ2-3; D not certain. The V and J ends lost 4 bases and 3 bases respectively, with 11 bases between them. Per the germline V gene, CDR1 is DFQATT and CDR2 is SNEGSKA (reference sequence). The CDR3 totals 13 residues. Here the CDR3 reads CSAIKGATDTQYF. In DNA form, the CDR3 reads TGCAGTGCTATAAAGGGTGCAACAGATACGCAGTATTTT.

The rearrangement uses TRBV4-3 and TRBJ1-1; possibly TRBD1 for D (5 bases). The CDR3 consists of 14 residues. Germline loops: CDR1 LGHNA, CDR2 YSLEER. Between the trimmed V and J ends, which lost 0 bases and 9 bases, there was a span of 14 bases. CDR3 sequence: CASSQDRAGNKAFF. The CDR3 DNA reads TGCGCCAGCAGCCAAGATAGGGCAGGGAATAAAGCTTTCTTT.

This clonotype was detected only a few times. The chain has TRBV5-6 and TRBJ2-7; 8 bases are a match to TRBD2. The CDR3 spans 14 residues. Germline-derived CDR1 and CDR2 are SGHDT and YYEEEE. V was clipped by 4 bases and J by 6 bases; unmatched bases: 9. CDR3 in DNA: TGTGCCAGCAGCCTACCGGGACTAGGAGGCGAGCAGTACTTC. Its protein is CASSLPGLGGEQYF. The full variable domain, completed using reference TRBV5-6 and TRBJ2-7, is DAGVTQSPTHLIKTRGQQVTLRCSPKSGHDTVSWYQQALGQGPQFIFQYYEEEERQRGNFPDRFSGHQFPNYSSELNVNALLLGDSALYLCASSLPGLGGEQYFGPGTRLTVT.

This clonotype has more than one count but fewer than ten. The chain joins TRBV20-1 to TRBJ1-6; perhaps TRBD1 as D (6 bases). The CDR3 totals 17 residues. With 5 bases removed from V and 7 bases from J, the gap between germline ends came to 24 bases. Per germline, CDR1 DFQATT and CDR2 SNEGSKA (reference sequence). The CDR3 reads CSARGGGAVNGNSPLHF. The CDR3 nucleotides read TGCAGTGCTCGAGGAGGGGGTGCGGTCAACGGGAATTCACCCCTCCACTTT.

This clonotype was counted between two and nine times. The rearrangement joins TRBV9 to TRBJ2-5; 12 bases are shared with TRBD2. Germline CDR1 SGDLS, CDR2 YYNGEE. V lost 6 bases and J lost 2; bases outside the gene matches: 8. The CDR3 runs to 16 residues. The CDR3 DNA reads as TGTGCCAGCATGTTGTCTAGCGGGAGGGATCAAGAGACCCAGTACTTC. Its translation is CASMLSSGRDQETQYF.

In its sample, this clonotype was seen a few times. The J gene is TRBJ2-7, the V gene TRBV5-6, with a possible D match to TRBD2 (5 bases). V shed 6 bases and J shed 5 bases, with 18 bases lying between them. The CDR3 has 14 amino acids. Germline V lookup: CDR1 SGHDT, CDR2 YYEEEE. In DNA form, the CDR3 reads TGTGCCAGCAATCTGGGAAGTAGAGGGAACGAGCAGTACTTC. It specifies CASNLGSRGNEQYF.

The J gene is TRBJ1-4, the V gene TRBV20-1; D gene ambiguous. V was trimmed by 7 bases and J by 5 bases, leaving 8 bases between them. The germline CDR1 and CDR2 sequences are DFQATT and SNEGSKA (reference sequence). The length of the CDR3 is 11 residues. The CDR3 nucleotides are TGCAGTGGGACGGTGAATGAAAAACTGTTTTTT. It encodes CSGTVNEKLFF.

The J gene is TRBJ1-6, the V gene TRBV6-5; tentative D call: TRBD1 (5 bases). Germline V gene data show CDR1 as MNHEY and CDR2 as SVGAGI. This CDR3 contains 16 residues. Trimming cost V 5 bases and J 6 bases, with 17 bases left between them. The CDR3: CASSPEGRQTNSPLHF. The DNA of the CDR3 is TGTGCCAGCAGTCCTGAGGGCCGACAGACTAATTCACCCCTCCACTTT.

This clonotype occurred many times. The chain joins TRBV4-1 to TRBJ2-2; TRBD2 agrees at 10 bases. Trimming cost V 0 bases and J 6 bases; bases outside gene matches: 10. Per germline, CDR1 MGHRA and CDR2 YSYEKL. The CDR3 covers 18 residues. The CDR3 sequence is CASSQDYLAGAVAGELFF. The CDR3 nucleotides read TGCGCCAGCAGCCAAGATTACCTAGCGGGGGCAGTGGCCGGGGAGCTGTTTTTT.

The table lists this clonotype with many counts. The chain couples TRBV27 to TRBJ2-7; 9 positions agree with TRBD1. The CDR3 runs 13 residues. Trimming at V came to 5 bases and at J to 3 bases, leaving 2 bases not matched to a gene. Germline V gives CDR1 MNHEY, CDR2 SMNVEV (reference sequence). The CDR3 reads CASSTGGSYEQYF. In nucleotides, the CDR3 is TGTGCCAGCAGTACAGGGGGCAGCTACGAGCAGTACTTC.

This clonotype was detected only a few times. V usage is TRBV6-5 and J usage is TRBJ2-1; 8 bases align to TRBD2. The V gene end was trimmed by 5 bases and the J gene end by 3 bases; junction bases not matched to a gene: 6. The length of the CDR3 is 15 residues. Germline CDR1 MNHEY, CDR2 SVGAGI. The CDR3 loop is CASSGTSGGYNEQFF. Written as DNA, the CDR3 is TGTGCCAGCAGTGGCACTAGCGGAGGCTACAATGAGCAGTTCTTC.

CDR3 sequence reads: CASRGVSGRKYEQFF. The CDR3 DNA follows: TGTGCCAGCAGGGGAGTAAGCGGGAGGAAATATGAGCAGTTCTTC. V and J are TRBV7-9 and TRBJ2-1; 9 bases fit TRBD2. Germline loops: CDR1 SEHNR, CDR2 FQNEAQ (reference sequence). The trim removed 6 bases at V and 8 bases at J, leaving 11 bases unmatched. The length of the CDR3 is 15 residues.

The rearrangement joins TRBV12-3 or TRBV12-4 to TRBJ1-3; TRBD1 aligns across 7 bases. The V segment lost 2 bases and the J segment 8 bases; nucleotides outside the gene matches: 3. The CDR3 is made up of 13 amino acids. CDR3: CASSLYRGDTIYF. As DNA, the CDR3 is TGTGCCAGCAGTTTATACAGGGGAGACACCATATATTTT.

This chain connects TRBV11-2 to TRBJ2-1, with TRBD2 as a possible D gene (6 bases). Deletions cut 5 bases from V and 6 bases from J, with 17 bases between. Per the germline V gene, CDR1 is SGHAT and CDR2 is FQNNGV. The CDR3 totals 15 residues. CDR3 amino acids: CASSASLATVNEQFF. CDR3 DNA: TGTGCCAGCAGCGCGAGTCTAGCGACAGTCAATGAGCAGTTCTTC.

The table lists this clonotype with many counts. The chain couples TRBV4-2 to TRBJ1-1, with TRBD1 matching 9 bases. Per germline, CDR1 LGHNA and CDR2 YNFKEQ. This CDR3 contains 14 residues. The trim removed 3 bases at V and 1 base at J, leaving 0 bases unmatched. The CDR3 nucleotides read TGTGCCAGCAGCCAGGACAGGGGGAACACTGAAGCTTTCTTT. Its translation: CASSQDRGNTEAFF.

The chain uses TRBV23-1 and TRBJ1-5; D may be TRBD1 (5 bases). TRBV23-1 is annotated as an ORF whose role is uncertain. The CDR3 has 18 amino acids. V was pared by 0 bases and J by 0 bases, with 15 bases between. This chain's CDR3 is CASSQSEGQGSSNQPQHF. CDR3 coding DNA: TGCGCCAGCAGTCAATCGGAGGGGCAGGGCAGTAGCAATCAGCCCCAGCATTTT.

This clonotype was seen a few times. The chain links TRBV30 to TRBJ1-6; the match to TRBD1 covers 7 bases. The germline V gene encodes CDR1 GTSNPN and CDR2 SVGIG (reference sequence). The ends lost 5 bases at V and 7 bases at J; junction bases unmatched: 8. The CDR3 consists of 14 residues. CDR3 sequence (DNA): TGTGCCTGGTGCCGGGGACAGAAAAATTCACCCCTCCACTTT. Translated: CAWCRGQKNSPLHF.

The V gene is TRBV25-1, the J gene TRBJ2-1; 7 bases line up with TRBD2. CDR1 MGHDK and CDR2 SYGVNS come from the germline V gene. V lost 5 bases to trimming and J lost 6 bases; unmatched junction nucleotides: 10. This CDR3 is built from 15 residues. As DNA, the CDR3 is TGTGCCAGCAGTCCACACGCGGGAGTGCGCAATGAGCAGTTCTTC. Protein sequence: CASSPHAGVRNEQFF.

This clonotype was seen a handful of times. The chain recombines TRBV4-2 with TRBJ2-1, with TRBD2 matching 7 bases. Germline CDR1 is LGHNA and CDR2 is YNFKEQ. The V segment lost 4 bases and the J segment 5 bases; nucleotides outside the gene matches: 14. CDR3 length: 17 residues. CDR3 amino acids: CASSPLSLRETHNEQFF. The CDR3 DNA sequence: TGTGCCAGCAGCCCCCTTTCGTTGCGGGAGACTCACAATGAGCAGTTCTTC.

This clonotype showed up just a few times. The chain is built from TRBV11-1 and TRBJ2-7; TRBD2 might be the D (5 bases). The germline CDR1 and CDR2 sequences are SGHAT and FQDESV (reference sequence). This CDR3 is built from 15 residues. The V gene lost 2 bases and the J gene lost 3 bases, with 14 bases spanning the gap. The CDR3 loop is CASSLSPGTHYEQYF. CDR3 in DNA: TGTGCCAGCAGCTTATCCCCGGGAACACACTACGAGCAGTACTTC.